This T cell receptor (beta chain) was captured in a study of blood T cell repertoires in COVID-19. The overall study: Acute and convalescent COVID-19 samples came from the United States, Italy and Spain. From T cells, B-cell-depleted T cells, or PBMCs came the material, which was cDNA or gDNA.

Per the original data handling: Cell counts per sample came from amplifying reference gene primers. The assay was immunoSEQ multiplex PCR, and TCRdb's table has in-frame clones only and misses some. The V and J calls and the clone size are those of that table, but D and trimming were determined from the DNA. The sample carries around 130,000 clones, approximately 79% recorded once. Trimming took 8 bases from V and 4 from J, leaving 17 bases between them. In germline, CDR1 is MNHNY, CDR2 SVGAGI (reference sequence). The CDR3 extends over 14 amino acids. Assignment of participants to cohorts was predicated upon participant-reported clinical history.

The origin of this receptor is a man in his forties with acute COVID-19. Sequenced material: PBMCs or T cells enriched from blood (not recorded which). The chain uses TRBV6-6 and TRBJ1-2, with D possibly being TRBD1 (5 bases). The CDR3 bases are TGTGCCAGCCTTCCCCCGGAGGGGCCCTATGGCTACACCTTC. It yields the protein CASLPPEGPYGYTF.